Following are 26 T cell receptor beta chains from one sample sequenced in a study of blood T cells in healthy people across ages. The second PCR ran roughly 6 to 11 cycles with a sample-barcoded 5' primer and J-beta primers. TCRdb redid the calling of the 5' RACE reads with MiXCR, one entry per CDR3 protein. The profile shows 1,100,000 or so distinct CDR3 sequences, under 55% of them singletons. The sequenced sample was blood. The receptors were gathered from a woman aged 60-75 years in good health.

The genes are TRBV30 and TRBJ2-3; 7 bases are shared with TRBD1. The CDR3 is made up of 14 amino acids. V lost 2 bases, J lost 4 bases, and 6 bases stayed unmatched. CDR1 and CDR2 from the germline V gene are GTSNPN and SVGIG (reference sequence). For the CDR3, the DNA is TGTGCCTGGAGTTACGGACAGGCATCAGATACGCAGTATTTT. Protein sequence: CAWSYGQASDTQYF.

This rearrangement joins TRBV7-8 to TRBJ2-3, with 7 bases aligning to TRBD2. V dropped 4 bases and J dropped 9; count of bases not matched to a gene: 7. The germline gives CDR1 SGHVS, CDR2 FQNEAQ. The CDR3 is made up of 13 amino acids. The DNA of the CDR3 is TGTGCCAGCAGCTCTAGCGGCCTAATGACGCAGTATTTT. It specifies CASSSSGLMTQYF.

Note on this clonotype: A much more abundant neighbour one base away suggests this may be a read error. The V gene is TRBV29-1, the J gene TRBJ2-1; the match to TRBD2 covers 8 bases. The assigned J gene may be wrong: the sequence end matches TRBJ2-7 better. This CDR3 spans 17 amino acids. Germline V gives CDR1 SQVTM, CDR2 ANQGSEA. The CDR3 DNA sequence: TGCAGCGTTGAGGGTCTAGCGGGCGTACCAGGCTACAATGAGCAGTACTTC. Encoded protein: CSVEGLAGVPGYNEQYF.

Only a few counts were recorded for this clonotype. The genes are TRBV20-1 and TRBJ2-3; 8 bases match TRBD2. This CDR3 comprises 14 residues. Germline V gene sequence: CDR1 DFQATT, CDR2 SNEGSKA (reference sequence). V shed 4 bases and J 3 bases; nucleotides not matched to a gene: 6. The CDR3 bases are TGCAGTGCTATTAAACCGGGAGGGACAGATACGCAGTATTTT. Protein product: CSAIKPGGTDTQYF.

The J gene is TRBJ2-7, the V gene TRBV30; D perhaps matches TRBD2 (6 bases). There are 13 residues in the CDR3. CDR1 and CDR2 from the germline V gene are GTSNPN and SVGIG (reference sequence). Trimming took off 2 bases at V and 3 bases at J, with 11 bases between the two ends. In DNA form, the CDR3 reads TGTGCCTGGAGTCGGGAGAGGGACTACGAGCAGTACTTC. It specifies CAWSRERDYEQYF. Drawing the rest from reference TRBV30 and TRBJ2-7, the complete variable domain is SQTIHQWPATLVQPVGSPLSLECTVEGTSNPNLYWYRQAAGRGLQLLFYSVGIGQISSEVPQNLSASRPQDRQFILSSKKLLLSDSGFYLCAWSRERDYEQYFGPGTRLTVT.

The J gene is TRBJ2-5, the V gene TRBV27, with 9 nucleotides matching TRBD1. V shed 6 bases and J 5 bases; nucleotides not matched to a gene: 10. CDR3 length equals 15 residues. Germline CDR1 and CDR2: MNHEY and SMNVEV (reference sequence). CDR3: CASRGWDREAETQYF. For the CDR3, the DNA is TGTGCCAGCAGGGGCTGGGACAGGGAGGCGGAGACCCAGTACTTC.

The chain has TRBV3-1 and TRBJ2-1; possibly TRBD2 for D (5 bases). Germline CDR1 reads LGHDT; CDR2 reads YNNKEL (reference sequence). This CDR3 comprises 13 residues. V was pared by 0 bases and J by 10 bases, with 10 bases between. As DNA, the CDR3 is TGTGCCAGCAGCCAAGATACTAGGGAGGAGCAGTTCTTC. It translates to CASSQDTREEQFF.

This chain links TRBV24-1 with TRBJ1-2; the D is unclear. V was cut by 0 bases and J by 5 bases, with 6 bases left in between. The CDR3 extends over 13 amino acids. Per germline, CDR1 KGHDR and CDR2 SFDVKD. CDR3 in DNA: TGTGCCACCAGTGATTTGACTGGATATGGCTACACCTTC. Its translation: CATSDLTGYGYTF.

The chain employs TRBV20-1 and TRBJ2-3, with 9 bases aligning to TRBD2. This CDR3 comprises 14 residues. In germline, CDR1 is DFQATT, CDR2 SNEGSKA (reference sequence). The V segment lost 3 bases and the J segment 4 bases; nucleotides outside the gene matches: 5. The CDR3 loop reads CSASSAGGPDTQYF. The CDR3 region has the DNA TGCAGTGCTAGTTCAGCGGGAGGACCAGATACGCAGTATTTT.

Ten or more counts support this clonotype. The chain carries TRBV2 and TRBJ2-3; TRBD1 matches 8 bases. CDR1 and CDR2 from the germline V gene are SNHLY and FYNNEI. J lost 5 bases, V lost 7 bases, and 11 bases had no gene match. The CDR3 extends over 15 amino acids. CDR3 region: CASNRRTGKGDTQYF. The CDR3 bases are TGTGCCAGCAACCGGAGGACAGGGAAAGGAGATACGCAGTATTTT.

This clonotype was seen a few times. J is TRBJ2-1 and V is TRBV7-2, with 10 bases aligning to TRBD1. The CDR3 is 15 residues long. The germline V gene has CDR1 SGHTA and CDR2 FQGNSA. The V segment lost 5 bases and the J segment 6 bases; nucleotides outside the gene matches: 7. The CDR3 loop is CASSRRGDRGNEQFF. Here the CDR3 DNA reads TGTGCCAGCAGCCGCCGTGGGGACAGGGGCAATGAGCAGTTCTTC.

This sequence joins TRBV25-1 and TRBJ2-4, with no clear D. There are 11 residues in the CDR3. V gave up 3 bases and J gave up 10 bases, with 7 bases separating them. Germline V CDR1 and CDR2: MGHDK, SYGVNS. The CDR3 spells CASSDGWIQYF. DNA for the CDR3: TGTGCCAGCAGTGATGGATGGATTCAGTACTTC.

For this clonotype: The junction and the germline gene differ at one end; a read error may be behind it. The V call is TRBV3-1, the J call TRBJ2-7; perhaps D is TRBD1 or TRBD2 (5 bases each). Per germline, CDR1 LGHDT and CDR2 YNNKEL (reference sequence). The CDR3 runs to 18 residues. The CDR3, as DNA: TGTGCCAACAGCCATGCCTGGGACGTGAGAAAGGGCAAGGGCGAGCAGTACTTC. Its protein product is CANSHAWDVRKGKGEQYF.

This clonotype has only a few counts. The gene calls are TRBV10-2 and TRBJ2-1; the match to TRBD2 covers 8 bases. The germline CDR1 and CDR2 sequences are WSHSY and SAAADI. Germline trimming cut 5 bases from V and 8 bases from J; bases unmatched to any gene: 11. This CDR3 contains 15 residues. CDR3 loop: CASSRVPGLVDEQFF. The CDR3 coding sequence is TGCGCCAGCAGTAGGGTACCGGGACTAGTCGATGAGCAGTTCTTC.

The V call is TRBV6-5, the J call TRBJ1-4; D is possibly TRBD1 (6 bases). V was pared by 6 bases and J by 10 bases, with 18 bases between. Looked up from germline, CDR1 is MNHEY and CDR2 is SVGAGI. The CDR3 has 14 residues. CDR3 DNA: TGTGCCAGCAGGGCAGCCGGGACATTACGAAAACTGTTTTTT. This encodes CASRAAGTLRKLFF.

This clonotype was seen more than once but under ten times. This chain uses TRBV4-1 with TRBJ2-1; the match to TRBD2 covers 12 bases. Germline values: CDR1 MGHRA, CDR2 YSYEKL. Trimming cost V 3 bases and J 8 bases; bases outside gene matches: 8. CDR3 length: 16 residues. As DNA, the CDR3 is TGCGCCAGCAGCCAGGATACTAGCGGGAGGATCCATGAGCAGTTCTTC. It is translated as CASSQDTSGRIHEQFF.

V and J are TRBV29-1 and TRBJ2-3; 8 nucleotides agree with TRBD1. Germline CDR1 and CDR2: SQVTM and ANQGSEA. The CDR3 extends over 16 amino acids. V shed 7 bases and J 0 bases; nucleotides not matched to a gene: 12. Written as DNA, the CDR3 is TGCAGCGCCGACCTACAGGGGGATGGGAGCACAGATACGCAGTATTTT. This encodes CSADLQGDGSTDTQYF.

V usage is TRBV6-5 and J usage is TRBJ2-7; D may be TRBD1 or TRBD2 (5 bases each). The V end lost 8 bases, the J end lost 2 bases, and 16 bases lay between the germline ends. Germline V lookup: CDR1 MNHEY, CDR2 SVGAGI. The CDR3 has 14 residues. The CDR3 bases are TGTGCCAGCGGGGGAGTGGCTCTGACCTACGAGCAGTACTTC. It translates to CASGGVALTYEQYF.

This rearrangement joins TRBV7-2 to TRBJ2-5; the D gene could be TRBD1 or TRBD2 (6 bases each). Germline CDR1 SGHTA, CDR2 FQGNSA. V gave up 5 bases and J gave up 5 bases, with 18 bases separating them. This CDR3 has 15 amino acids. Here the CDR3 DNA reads TGTGCCAGCAGCCGTAACATACGGGGGCCCGAGACCCAGTACTTC. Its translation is CASSRNIRGPETQYF.

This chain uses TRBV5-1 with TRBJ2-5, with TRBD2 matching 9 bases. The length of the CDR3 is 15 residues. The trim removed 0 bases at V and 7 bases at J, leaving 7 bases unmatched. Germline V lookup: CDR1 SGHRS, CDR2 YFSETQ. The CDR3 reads CASSLEGLAFGTQYF. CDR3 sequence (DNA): TGCGCCAGCAGCTTGGAGGGACTAGCATTCGGGACCCAGTACTTC.

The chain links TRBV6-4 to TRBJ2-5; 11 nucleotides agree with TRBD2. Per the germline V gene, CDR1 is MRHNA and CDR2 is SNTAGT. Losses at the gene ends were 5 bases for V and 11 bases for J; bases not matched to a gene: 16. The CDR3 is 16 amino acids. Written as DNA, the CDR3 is TGTGCCAGCAGTCCCCATAGCGGGAGGGCCAGCAGGGAGCAGTACTTC. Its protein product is CASSPHSGRASREQYF.

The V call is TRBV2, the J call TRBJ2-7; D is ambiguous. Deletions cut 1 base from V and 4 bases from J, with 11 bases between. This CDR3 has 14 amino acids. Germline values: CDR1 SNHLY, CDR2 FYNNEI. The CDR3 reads CASSEVLPKYEQYF. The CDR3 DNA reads TGTGCCAGCAGTGAAGTGTTACCAAAATACGAGCAGTACTTC.

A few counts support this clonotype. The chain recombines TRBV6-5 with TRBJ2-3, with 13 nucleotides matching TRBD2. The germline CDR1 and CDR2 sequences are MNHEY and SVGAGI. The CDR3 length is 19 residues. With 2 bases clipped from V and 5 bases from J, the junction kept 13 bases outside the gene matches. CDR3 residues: CASSYTPWTSGSSGDTQYF. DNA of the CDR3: TGTGCCAGCAGTTACACCCCCTGGACTAGCGGGAGTTCTGGAGATACGCAGTATTTT.

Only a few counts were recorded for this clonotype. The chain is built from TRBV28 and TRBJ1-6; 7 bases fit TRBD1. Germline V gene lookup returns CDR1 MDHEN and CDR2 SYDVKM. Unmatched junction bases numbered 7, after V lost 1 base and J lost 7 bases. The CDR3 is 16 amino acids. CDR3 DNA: TGTGCCAGCAGTTTATCCCCACAGGGGTGGAATTCACCCCTCCACTTT. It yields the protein CASSLSPQGWNSPLHF.

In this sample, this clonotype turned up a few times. CDR3 coding DNA: TGTGCCAGCAGCTTAGGGTTGGGAGGGGCCTACGAGCAGTACTTC. This encodes CASSLGLGGAYEQYF. The V call is TRBV7-8, the J call TRBJ2-7; 7 bases match TRBD2. The CDR3 contains 15 residues. The germline gives CDR1 SGHVS, CDR2 FQNEAQ. With 1 base clipped from V and 2 bases from J, the junction kept 5 bases outside the gene matches.

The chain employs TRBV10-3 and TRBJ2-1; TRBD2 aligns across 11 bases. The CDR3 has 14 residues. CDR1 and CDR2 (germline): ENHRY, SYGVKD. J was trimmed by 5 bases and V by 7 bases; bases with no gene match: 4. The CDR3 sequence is CAIKPSGRNNEQFF. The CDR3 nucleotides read TGTGCCATCAAGCCTAGCGGGAGGAACAATGAGCAGTTCTTC.